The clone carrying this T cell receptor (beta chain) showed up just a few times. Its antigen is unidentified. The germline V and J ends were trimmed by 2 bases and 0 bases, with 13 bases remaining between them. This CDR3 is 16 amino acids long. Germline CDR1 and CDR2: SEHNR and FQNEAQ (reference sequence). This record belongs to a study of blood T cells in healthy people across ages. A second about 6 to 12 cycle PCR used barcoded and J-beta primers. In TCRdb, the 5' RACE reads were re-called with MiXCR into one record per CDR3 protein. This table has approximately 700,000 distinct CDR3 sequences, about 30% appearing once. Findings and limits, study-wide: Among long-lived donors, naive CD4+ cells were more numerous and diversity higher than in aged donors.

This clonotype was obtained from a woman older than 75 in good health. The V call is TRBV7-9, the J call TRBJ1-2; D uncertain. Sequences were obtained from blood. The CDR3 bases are TGTGCCAGCAGCTTACGGAGGATGGAAGCTAACTATGGCTACACCTTC. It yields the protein CASSLRRMEANYGYTF.